The clone carrying this TCR beta chain was seen more than once but under ten times. The TCR beta CDR3 regions underwent amplification using RNA transcripts as the source. The HTBI primer set drove a first-round RT-PCR of the TCR CDR3. Each CDR3 protein gets one entry after TCRdb re-called the multiplex PCR reads with MiXCR. The table has under 130,000 distinct CDR3 sequences, about 45% seen once. Each diagnosis drew on symptoms, thyroxine, TRAb, thyroid ultrasound and orbital computed tomography findings. The data derive from a study of T cells in Graves' hyperthyroidism and ophthalmopathy. Sequencing used blood. This sequence originates from a middle-aged man with Graves' hyperthyroidism.

The CDR3 DNA is TGTGCCAGCAGTGCTCTAGGCAGGGGATATGGCTACACCTTC. This translates into CASSALGRGYGYTF. The chain employs TRBV2 and TRBJ1-2, with D perhaps matching TRBD1 (6 bases). This CDR3 contains 14 residues. Trimming stripped 4 bases from V and 5 bases from J, with 14 bases between. Germline V gene data show CDR1 as SNHLY and CDR2 as FYNNEI. Drawing the rest from reference TRBV2 and TRBJ1-2, the complete variable domain is EPEVTQTPSHQVTQMGQEVILRCVPISNHLYFYWYRQILGQKVEFLVSFYNNEISEKSEIFDDQFSVERPDGSNFTLKIRSTKLEDSAMYFCASSALGRGYGYTFGSGTRLTVV.